These 9 T cell receptor beta chains were sequenced from one sample in a study of CDR3 diversity in severe acne. TCRdb recomputed calls from the PCR reads with MiXCR, one row per CDR3 protein. The data contain roughly 100,000 distinct CDR3 sequences, about half of them singletons. Sequencing was done on a sample of blood. Receptors originate from a male donor with acne.

This clonotype was observed at least ten times. This chain joins TRBV4-3 and TRBJ2-1; D remains unclear. With 0 bases removed from V and 7 bases from J, the gap between germline ends came to 7 bases. Germline V lookup: CDR1 LGHNA, CDR2 YSLEER. The CDR3 runs 13 residues. The CDR3 loop reads CASSQEGRNEQFF. In nucleotides, the CDR3 is TGCGCCAGCAGCCAAGAAGGACGGAATGAGCAGTTCTTC.

This clonotype was recorded once. The chain uses TRBV6-5 and TRBJ1-2; TRBD1 agrees at 8 bases. CDR3 length: 17 residues. The ends lost 8 bases at V and 4 bases at J; junction bases unmatched: 18. Germline loops: CDR1 MNHEY, CDR2 SVGAGI. The CDR3 here is CASSFRGRTEQRYGYTF. The CDR3 nucleotides are TGTGCCAGCTCCTTCAGGGGGCGGACAGAGCAGCGCTATGGCTACACCTTC.

This rearrangement joins TRBV27 to TRBJ1-4; D is unresolved. Germline CDR1 and CDR2: MNHEY and SMNVEV (reference sequence). There are 14 residues in the CDR3. Trimming took 3 bases from V and 8 from J, leaving 13 bases between them. The CDR3 is CASSFPVSREKLFF. CDR3 bases: TGTGCCAGCAGTTTCCCCGTTAGCAGGGAAAAACTGTTTTTT.

This chain uses TRBV25-1 with TRBJ1-5; D is uncertain. The CDR3 covers 13 residues. Germline CDR1 and CDR2: MGHDK and SYGVNS. With 5 bases removed from V and 3 bases from J, the gap between germline ends came to 8 bases. In DNA form, the CDR3 reads TGTGCCAGCAGTTCCGACCCCAATCAGCCCCAGCATTTT. Protein: CASSSDPNQPQHF.

This chain links TRBV7-2 with TRBJ2-3, with D possibly TRBD1 on 5 matching bases. The V end lost 2 bases, the J end lost 5 bases, and 8 bases lay between the germline ends. The CDR3 loop spans 13 amino acids. Germline assignment: CDR1 SGHTA and CDR2 FQGNSA. CDR3 protein: CASSLFRGDTQYF. In DNA, the CDR3 is TGTGCCAGCAGCTTATTTAGGGGAGATACGCAGTATTTT.

This chain links TRBV11-2 with TRBJ2-3; 10 nucleotides align to TRBD2. Trimming at V came to 5 bases and at J to 2 bases, leaving 7 bases not matched to a gene. Germline loops: CDR1 SGHAT, CDR2 FQNNGV. The CDR3 contains 16 residues. CDR3 sequence (DNA): TGTGCCAGCAGCGAAGGGACTAGCGACGACACAGATACGCAGTATTTT. Amino acids: CASSEGTSDDTDTQYF.

This clonotype was picked up many times. V usage is TRBV10-3 and J usage is TRBJ2-3; TRBD2 matches at 13 bases. V was pared by 5 bases and J by 5 bases, with 7 bases of the junction left unmatched. The CDR3 is 16 amino acids. Germline V gives CDR1 ENHRY, CDR2 SYGVKD. The CDR3 region has the DNA TGTGCCATCAGTCCGGGACTAGCGGGGAGTCAAGATACGCAGTATTTT. The encoded protein is CAISPGLAGSQDTQYF.

This clonotype was seen ten or more times. The genes are TRBV20-1 and TRBJ2-7, with D perhaps TRBD1 (6 bases). The CDR3 loop spans 14 amino acids. In germline, CDR1 is DFQATT, CDR2 SNEGSKA (reference sequence). V lost 0 bases and J 9 bases, leaving 18 bases between the germline ends. The CDR3 here is CSAREGASLLGQYF. The CDR3 nucleotides are TGCAGTGCTAGAGAGGGGGCTAGTCTGTTAGGGCAGTACTTC.

A remark on this clonotype: This may stem from a read error, because a much larger clone lies one nucleotide away. The rearrangement joins TRBV12-5 to TRBJ2-7; 11 bases are a match to TRBD2. Trimming at V came to 6 bases and at J to 5 bases, leaving 6 bases not matched to a gene. Germline CDR1 LGHNT, CDR2 FRNRAP. The CDR3 consists of 14 residues. The CDR3 sequence: CASGKLAGVHEQYV. CDR3 coding DNA: TGTGCTAGTGGCAAACTAGCGGGAGTTCACGAGCAGTACGTC.